The 4 T cell receptor beta chains given below trace back to one sample, sequenced in a study of post-analysis software for immune sequencing data. Regarding the study as a whole: Five or six TRBV segments, TRBV5-6, TRBV5-1 and TRBV20-1 among them, were found more frequent in patients than controls.

Prepared TCR beta cDNA libraries contained unique molecular identifiers. Each CDR3 protein is one row after TCRdb ran MiXCR on the PCR reads. Of hundreds of thousands of distinct CDR3 sequences detected, 55% to 60% appear once; the ten largest clones hold around 11%. These TCRs' antigens remain unknown. Sample: blood. Every receptor here comes from a girl aged 2-15 years with multiple sclerosis.

V and J are TRBV6-6 and TRBJ2-5; D ambiguous. Trimming stripped 5 bases from V and 1 base from J, with 5 bases between. The germline V gene encodes CDR1 MNHNY and CDR2 SVGAGI (reference sequence). This CDR3 has 12 residues. The chain's CDR3 is CASSGVQETQYF. In DNA, the CDR3 is TGTGCCAGCAGTGGCGTCCAAGAGACCCAGTACTTC.

The genes are TRBV21-1 and TRBJ2-3; the DNA was not compared with TRBD2, the D call given in the table. TRBV21-1 is deemed a pseudogene. The CDR3 is 19 residues long. CDR3: CAGSKDPPKSSGITDTQYF. CDR3 nucleotides: TGTGCCGGCAGCAAGGACCCGCCTAAATCTAGCGGAATCACAGATACGCAGTATTTT.

The chain carries TRBV6-1 and TRBJ2-5; 7 bases agree with TRBD1. This CDR3 has 15 residues. Per the germline V gene, CDR1 is MNHNS and CDR2 is SASEGT. The V gene end was trimmed by 6 bases and the J gene end by 1 base; junction bases not matched to a gene: 8. The CDR3 bases are TGTGCCAGCAGGGAACAGGGGACCCTCCAAGAGACCCAGTACTTC. It is translated as CASREQGTLQETQYF.

This clonotype has more than one count but fewer than ten. V gene TRBV12-3 or TRBV12-4 combines with J gene TRBJ2-4; D is tentatively TRBD1 or TRBD2 (6 bases each). This CDR3 contains 14 residues. V lost 6 bases, J lost 6 bases, and 15 bases lay in between. As DNA, the CDR3 is TGTGCCAGCAGGCCTCAGGGGCGGGGAAACATTCAGTACTTC. Translating gives CASRPQGRGNIQYF.